This T cell receptor beta chain was observed in a study of CD8 T cells in ankylosing spondylitis (dated by TCRdb to 2016 to 2017). With respect to the entire study: T cell receptor beta repertoires were profiled in healthy donors and ankylosing spondylitis patients so that disease-linked TCR variants could be found. The whole study cohort included 85 to 120 healthy donors and 20 to 30 ankylosing spondylitis patients. Samples of peripheral blood were taken, and for ankylosing spondylitis patients, synovial fluid was collected as well.

The full study reports these points: The disease-linked clones showed a CD8+ phenotype and occurred at relatively low frequencies in peripheral blood. The disease-linked clones were reported as significantly enriched in matched synovial fluid samples from ankylosing spondylitis patients. A TCR beta motif made up of 7 to 9 highly homologous amino acid variants appeared to be characteristic of blood from ankylosing spondylitis patients. Some TCR beta motif variants had previously been reported in synovial fluid and blood of reactive arthritis patients, which suggested common disease-initiation mechanisms.

This clonotype occurred many times. Its binding antigen is unknown. No base-level quality is on record; no much larger clone is a single base apart. The germline V gene (reference sequence) supplies CDR1 DFQATT and CDR2 SNEGSKA. The CDR3 goes from the cysteine to the phenylalanine over 13 residues. Of all the DNA, just the CDR3 is kept, 39 bases in frame from base 1. V is pared back by 5 bases and J by 5 bases, with 12 bases lying between the germline termini. TCRdb names Illumina HiSeq 2500 as the instrument used. TCR beta libraries were prepared by quantitative 5'-RACE with molecular barcodes. For the original study's pipeline: To identify disease-linked TCR variants, a new computational method was used, one built on a probabilistic model of VDJ rearrangement. The raw public data were reprocessed by TCRdb itself: fastp quality trimming at Q25, MiXCR clonotype calling, in-frame beta chains only. For every CDR3 protein sequence, its rows merge into one entry that carries the most common genes and DNA. The V and J calls reflect TCRdb's pipeline rather than the authors' work. The table for this sample lists under 200,000 distinct CDR3 sequences; around 10% of them were counted only once. The top ten hold 25% to 35% of the sample.

This receptor was identified in a male donor with ankylosing spondylitis or in good health (not recorded which). The sample consisted of blood, either unsorted or a sorted T cell fraction (not recorded which). The sequence is built from TRBV20-1 and TRBJ1-4; the D gene assignment is ambiguous. The CDR3 protein sequence reads: CSAPESRNEKLFF. The DNA sequence is TGCAGTGCTCCTGAATCCCGGAATGAAAAACTGTTTTTT.